Listed below are T cell receptor beta chains from one sample, sequenced in a study of blood T cell repertoires in COVID-19. The assay was immunoSEQ multiplex PCR, and TCRdb's table has in-frame clones only and misses some. The sample records roughly 70,000 clones, around 77% being singletons. Specimen: peripheral blood. Receptors originate from a human donor in a cohort sampled during active COVID-19. Each CDR3 is given with its conserved first and last residue. The D gene is left open where the match is weak. The size entry is marked missing in some rows and otherwise reads once, few, many or a size class.

j_call,d_call,v_call,clone_size,cdr3_nt,cdr3_aa
TRBJ2-2,-,TRBV2,-,TGTGCCACCTCAAACCGGTTTAACACCGGGGAGCTGTTTTTT,CATSNRFNTGELFF
TRBJ1-5,TRBD1,TRBV6-2/TRBV6-3,once,TGTGCCAGCAGTTACGGCAGGGGGTTCAATCAGCCCCAGCATTTT,CASSYGRGFNQPQHF
TRBJ1-1,-,TRBV3-1/TRBV3-2,-,TGTGCCAGCAGCCAGCGCGATGGGCATGAAGCTTTCTTT,CASSQRDGHEAFF
TRBJ2-1,TRBD2,TRBV12-5,-,TGTGCTCTCCGGACCGGGACTAGCGGAGGGAGCTCCTACAATGAGCAGTTCTTC,CALRTGTSGGSSYNEQFF
TRBJ1-6,-,TRBV7-2,-,TGTGCCAGCAGCTTAGCGCAGACAGCAAATTCACCCCTCCACTTT,CASSLAQTANSPLHF
TRBJ2-1,-,TRBV4-2,-,TGTGCCAGCAGCCAAGTTGGCCGTGCCAATGAGCAGTTCTTC,CASSQVGRANEQFF
TRBJ1-5,-,TRBV7-2,-,TGTGCCAGCAGCTTAAGCAGGGATAGCAATCAGCCCCAGCATTTT,CASSLSRDSNQPQHF
TRBJ2-7,-,TRBV7-9,-,TGTGCCAGCAGCTTTCTTACGGAGACGGGCGAGCAGTACTTC,CASSFLTETGEQYF
TRBJ2-7,TRBD2,TRBV14,once,TGTGCCAGCAGATTAGAGGGACTAAACGAGCAGTACTTC,CASRLEGLNEQYF
TRBJ2-1,TRBD1,TRBV4-3,-,TGCGCCAGCAGCCGACAGGGTTACAATGAGCAGTTCTTC,CASSRQGYNEQFF
TRBJ1-4,TRBD1,TRBV7-9,-,TGTGCCAGCAGCCGCGGGACAGATGAAAAACTGTTTTTT,CASSRGTDEKLFF
TRBJ2-7,TRBD2,TRBV4-1,few,TGCGCCAGCAGCCAAGGGTGGTCCAGCGGGAGGCACGAGCAGTACTTC,CASSQGWSSGRHEQYF
TRBJ2-4,-,TRBV20-1,-,TGCAGTGCTAGTTGGCTAGCCAAAAACATTCAGTACTTC,CSASWLAKNIQYF
TRBJ2-4,-,TRBV5-3,-,TGTGCCAGAAGCCCCGGGACTGTTAAAAACATTCAGTACTTC,CARSPGTVKNIQYF
TRBJ2-3,-,TRBV18,-,TGTGCCAGCTCACGGAGCGTTGGCACAGATACGCAGTATTTT,CASSRSVGTDTQYF
TRBJ2-5,TRBD2,TRBV28,-,TGTGCCAGCATCGTAAGCGGGAGAAGGGGCGAGACCCAGTACTTC,CASIVSGRRGETQYF
TRBJ2-1,-,TRBV19,-,TGTGCCAGTAGTATTTCCGGACAGTCAAACAATGAGCAGTTCTTC,CASSISGQSNNEQFF
TRBJ2-7,TRBD2,TRBV29-1,-,TGCAGCGTCCGACTAGCGGGAGAAGTTGGGTTTTACGAGCAGTACTTC,CSVRLAGEVGFYEQYF
TRBJ2-1,-,TRBV7-8,-,TGTGCCAGCAGCCACCGGGAGTCCTACAATGAGCAGTTCTTC,CASSHRESYNEQFF
TRBJ1-2,-,TRBV12-3/TRBV12-4,-,TGTGCCAGCAGTTTATTAGACTATGGCTACACCTTC,CASSLLDYGYTF
TRBJ2-2,TRBD2,TRBV28,-,TGTGCCAGCAGTGCCGGGACTAGCGGGAGCCGGGAGCTGTTTTTT,CASSAGTSGSRELFF
TRBJ2-5,TRBD1,TRBV28,-,TGTGCCAGCAGTAGCGCCCTGGGGACAGGGGGAGGAGAGACCCAGTACTTC,CASSSALGTGGGETQYF
TRBJ2-4,TRBD1,TRBV7-2,-,TGTGCCAGCAGCCTAGGGGGGACAGGCGGAAACATTCAGTACTTC,CASSLGGTGGNIQYF
TRBJ1-1,TRBD1,TRBV5-1,-,TGCGCCAGCAGCTACGGGACAGGGGGCACTGAAGCTTTCTTT,CASSYGTGGTEAFF
TRBJ1-5,-,TRBV7-3,-,TGTGCCAGCAGCTTAACCCGGGGGGCAATGTATCAGCCCCAGCATTTT,CASSLTRGAMYQPQHF
TRBJ1-1,TRBD1,TRBV30,-,TGTGCCTGGAGTGGCTCGGGACAGCCGAACACTGAAGCTTTCTTT,CAWSGSGQPNTEAFF
TRBJ1-4,-,TRBV27,-,TGTGCCAGCAGTCACCAGGGGCCGGATGAAAAACTGTTTTTT,CASSHQGPDEKLFF
TRBJ1-5,-,TRBV27,-,TGTGCCACAGGGACATATAGCAATCAGCCCCAGCATTTT,CATGTYSNQPQHF
TRBJ2-7,TRBD1,TRBV5-5,-,TGTGCCAGCAGCTTGGCTAGGGGGCTCAACGAGCAGTACTTC,CASSLARGLNEQYF
TRBJ2-7,TRBD2,TRBV3-1/TRBV3-2,medium-sized,TGTGCCAGCAGCCCGACGACTAGCGGGACCTCCTACGAGCAGTACTTC,CASSPTTSGTSYEQYF
TRBJ1-5,-,TRBV7-8,many,TGTGCCAGCAGTCCAGGGCGGGGGGGCAATCAGCCCCAGCATTTT,CASSPGRGGNQPQHF
TRBJ2-7,-,TRBV4-3,-,TGCGCCAGCAGCCAAGCCAGGGGCTACGAGCAGTACTTC,CASSQARGYEQYF
TRBJ1-1,-,TRBV5-1,-,TGCGCCAGCAGCTTGGCAGGGCAGAACACTGAAGCTTTCTTT,CASSLAGQNTEAFF
TRBJ2-7,-,TRBV27,-,TGTGCCAGCAGTTTATCCAGGACTGTTCCTGGATACGAGCAGTACTTC,CASSLSRTVPGYEQYF
TRBJ2-3,-,TRBV5-1,-,TGCGCCAGCAGCTTGGCGGGGGGCCGGGGCGATACGCAGTATTTT,CASSLAGGRGDTQYF
TRBJ2-7,-,TRBV6-2/TRBV6-3,few,TGTGCCAGCAGCCTGGACTTTTACGAGCAGTACTTC,CASSLDFYEQYF
TRBJ2-5,-,TRBV9,-,TGTGCCACCAGCCTGGGGCCGCAAGAGACCCAGTACTTC,CATSLGPQETQYF
TRBJ2-1,TRBD2,TRBV30,-,TGTGCCTGGATCCCGGCTAGCGGGTACGTAGGGGGCTCCTACAATGAGCAGTTCTTC,CAWIPASGYVGGSYNEQFF
TRBJ1-6,-,TRBV9,-,TGTGCCAGCAGCCCCCGACATCCAAATAATTCACCCCTCCACTTT,CASSPRHPNNSPLHF
TRBJ2-2,TRBD2,TRBV11-3,-,TGTGCCAGCAGCCTCCGGGGGGGGGCGAACACCGGGGAGCTGTTTTTT,CASSLRGGANTGELFF
TRBJ1-5,-,TRBV18,-,TGTGCCAGCTCACCTAACAGGGCAAATAATCAGCCCCAGCATTTT,CASSPNRANNQPQHF
TRBJ2-1,TRBD2,TRBV28,once,TGTGCCAGCAGACTAGCGGGAGTACTCGATGAGCAGTTCTTC,CASRLAGVLDEQFF
TRBJ2-7,TRBD1,TRBV7-2,-,TGTGCCAGCAGCTGGGACAGGGTCGAGAACGAGCAGTACTTC,CASSWDRVENEQYF
TRBJ2-2,TRBD1,TRBV29-1,-,TGCAGCGTTGAAGTGGGACAGGGGGTGAACACCGGGGAGCTGTTTTTT,CSVEVGQGVNTGELFF
TRBJ2-1,-,TRBV6-2/TRBV6-3,few,TGTGCCAGCAGTCTTGGGGGCCACAATGAGCAGTTCTTC,CASSLGGHNEQFF
TRBJ1-1,-,TRBV15,-,TGTGCCACCAGCAGAAGACAGAACACTGAAGCTTTCTTT,CATSRRQNTEAFF
TRBJ1-1,-,TRBV3-1/TRBV3-2,-,TGTGCCAGCAGCCTTAAAAGGAGCACTGAAGCTTTCTTT,CASSLKRSTEAFF
TRBJ2-1,-,TRBV7-9,-,TGTGCCAGCAGCCCCCCGGGAGCCTACAATGAGCAGTTCTTC,CASSPPGAYNEQFF
TRBJ2-1,-,TRBV19,-,TGTGCCAGTAACCCGCCCTCCCGGGGGAGCTCCTACAATGAGCAGTTCTTC,CASNPPSRGSSYNEQFF
TRBJ1-5,-,TRBV3-1/TRBV3-2,-,TGTGCCAGCAGCCAATTTCGGGGGGGGTTAAATCAGCCCCAGCATTTT,CASSQFRGGLNQPQHF
TRBJ1-5,-,TRBV30,-,TGTGCCTGGGGCCGGGGGAGCAATCAGCCCCAGCATTTT,CAWGRGSNQPQHF
TRBJ2-5,-,TRBV11-2,few,TGTGCCAGCAGCCCGTATCGAGAGACCCAGTACTTC,CASSPYRETQYF
TRBJ2-7,-,TRBV3-1/TRBV3-2,-,TGTGCCAGCAGCCAAGCCGGACTGGGAGGCAACGAGCAGTACTTC,CASSQAGLGGNEQYF
TRBJ1-5,TRBD1,TRBV30,-,TGTGCCGCAGGGACAGGGGCCTTTTTATCTCCCCAGCATTTT,CAAGTGAFLSPQHF
TRBJ2-1,-,TRBV9,-,TGTGCCAGCAGCCAGGGTGATACCTACAATGAGCAGTTCTTC,CASSQGDTYNEQFF
TRBJ1-1,TRBD1,TRBV2,-,TGTGCCAGCAGTTTGGACAGGGGGCGGACTGAAGCTTTCTTT,CASSLDRGRTEAFF
TRBJ2-7,-,TRBV28,-,TGTGCCAGCCCCCCCGGGCGGGTCATCAACGAGCAGTACTTC,CASPPGRVINEQYF
TRBJ1-1,-,TRBV21-1,-,TGTGCCAGCAGCAAAGGGGCAGGGCAGGGGAACACTGAAGCTTTCTTT,CASSKGAGQGNTEAFF
TRBJ1-1,TRBD1,TRBV2,-,TGTGCCAGCAGCCGGGACAGGAACACTGAAGCTTTCTTT,CASSRDRNTEAFF